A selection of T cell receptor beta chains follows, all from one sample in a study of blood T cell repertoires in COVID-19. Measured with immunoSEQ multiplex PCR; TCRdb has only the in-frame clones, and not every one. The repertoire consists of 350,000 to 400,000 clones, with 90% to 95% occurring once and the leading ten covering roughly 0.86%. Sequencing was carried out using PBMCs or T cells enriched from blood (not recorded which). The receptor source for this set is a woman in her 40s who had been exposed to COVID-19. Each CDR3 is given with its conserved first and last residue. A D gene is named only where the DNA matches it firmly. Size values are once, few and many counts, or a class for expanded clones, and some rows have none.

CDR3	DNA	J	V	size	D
CASSSRDRGIDEQYF	TGTGCCAGCAGTTCACGGGACAGGGGGATCGACGAGCAGTACTTC	TRBJ2-7	TRBV2	.	TRBD1
CASSLGLAGTDTQYF	TGTGCCAGCAGCTTGGGGCTAGCGGGGACAGATACGCAGTATTTT	TRBJ2-3	TRBV5-5	few	TRBD2
CASSEFTGTEAFF	TGTGCCAGCAGTGAATTCACCGGCACTGAAGCTTTCTTT	TRBJ1-1	TRBV6-1	.	.
CSVDGGTGTARRNYGYTF	TGCAGCGTTGACGGGGGGACAGGCACCGCCCGAAGAAACTATGGCTACACCTTC	TRBJ1-2	TRBV29-1	.	TRBD1
CAFATNEKLFF	TGTGCCTTCGCAACTAATGAAAAACTGTTTTTT	TRBJ1-4	TRBV30	.	.
CASSRRGGVSYNEQFF	TGTGCCAGCAGCCGTCGAGGGGGTGTCTCCTACAATGAGCAGTTCTTC	TRBJ2-1	TRBV9	.	.
CASSPLRGGNTIYF	TGTGCCAGCAGCCCGTTGCGTGGTGGAAACACCATATATTTT	TRBJ1-3	TRBV7-6	.	.
CAWSLGLAAYNEQFF	TGTGCCTGGAGTCTGGGACTAGCGGCTTACAATGAGCAGTTCTTC	TRBJ2-1	TRBV30	.	TRBD2
CASSTRSDSYEQYF	TGTGCCAGCAGCACTAGATCGGACAGCTACGAGCAGTACTTC	TRBJ2-7	TRBV7-2	.	.
CASSKVSWTGGGQPQHF	TGTGCCAGCAGCAAAGTATCATGGACAGGGGGCGGACAGCCCCAGCATTTT	TRBJ1-5	TRBV21-1	.	.
CASSLTGTGHGYTF	TGTGCCAGCAGCCTAACTGGGACAGGGCATGGCTACACCTTC	TRBJ1-2	TRBV5-4	.	TRBD1
CASSQEGAGGYGYTF	TGTGCCAGCAGCCAAGAAGGTGCGGGTGGCTATGGCTACACCTTC	TRBJ1-2	TRBV3-1/TRBV3-2	.	.
CATSRGTQGAGNTIYF	TGTGCCACCAGCAGAGGGACCCAGGGGGCTGGAAACACCATATATTTT	TRBJ1-3	TRBV15	.	TRBD1
CASSIGSDRWSNTIYF	TGTGCCAGTAGTATAGGATCGGACAGATGGTCAAACACCATATATTTT	TRBJ1-3	TRBV19	.	.
CASSIGGVGNQPQHF	TGTGCCAGTAGTATTGGGGGCGTTGGCAATCAGCCCCAGCATTTT	TRBJ1-5	TRBV19	.	.
CASRQGYTEAFF	TGCGCCAGCAGGCAGGGTTATACTGAAGCTTTCTTT	TRBJ1-1	TRBV5-1	once	.
CASSPRTGGGDTQYF	TGTGCCAGCAGCCCCCGGACAGGGGGCGGGGATACGCAGTATTTT	TRBJ2-3	TRBV3-1/TRBV3-2	.	TRBD1
CASSDQANQPQHF	TGCGCCAGCAGTGATCAGGCAAATCAGCCCCAGCATTTT	TRBJ1-5	TRBV10-1	once	.
CSVEADGGGYTF	TGCAGCGTTGAAGCGGACGGGGGGGGCTACACCTTC	TRBJ1-2	TRBV29-1	.	.
CASSPASGERYGYTF	TGTGCCAGCAGCCCGGCTAGCGGTGAACGGTATGGCTACACCTTC	TRBJ1-2	TRBV7-9	.	.
CASRTEPYNEQFF	TGCGCCAGCAGAACAGAACCGTACAATGAGCAGTTCTTC	TRBJ2-1	TRBV5-1	.	.
CASSEWGGSTDTQYF	TGTGCCAGCAGTGAATGGGGGGGTTCCACAGATACGCAGTATTTT	TRBJ2-3	TRBV25-1	.	TRBD2
CASSPQGANEKLFF	TGTGCCAGCAGCCCCCAGGGGGCAAATGAAAAACTGTTTTTT	TRBJ1-4	TRBV5-4	.	TRBD1
CAWSGTGQLAKNIQYF	TGTGCCTGGAGCGGAACAGGGCAACTAGCCAAAAACATTCAGTACTTC	TRBJ2-4	TRBV30	.	.
CASSPQQGISLLNTEAFF	TGTGCCAGCTCACCCCAACAGGGAATCTCTCTTTTGAACACTGAAGCTTTCTTT	TRBJ1-1	TRBV18	.	.
CAISPGGGYEQFF	TGTGCCATCAGTCCCGGGGGGGGCTATGAGCAGTTCTTC	TRBJ2-1	TRBV10-3	.	TRBD2